The 14 T cell receptor beta chains in this list originate from one sample, sequenced in a study of T cell responses to AZD1222 COVID-19 vaccine. TCRdb keeps only in-frame clones here, not all; method: immunoSEQ multiplex PCR. The sample lists about 37,000 clones; 75% to 90% were seen once. This specimen consisted of peripheral blood, obtained on day 0 of AZD1222 vaccination. The receptors were sampled from an adult in good health.

This chain connects TRBV2 to TRBJ2-7; the match to TRBD2 covers 8 bases. In germline, CDR1 is SNHLY, CDR2 FYNNEI. Trimming took 4 bases from V and 8 from J; bases not matched to a gene: 10. The CDR3 has 14 amino acids. The CDR3 nucleotides read TGTGCCAGCAGTGGTACGGGAGGGCCCGGGAAGCAGTACTTC. Encoded protein: CASSGTGGPGKQYF. Complete variable domain (other parts from reference TRBV2 and TRBJ2-7): EPEVTQTPSHQVTQMGQEVILRCVPISNHLYFYWYRQILGQKVEFLVSFYNNEISEKSEIFDDQFSVERPDGSNFTLKIRSTKLEDSAMYFCASSGTGGPGKQYFGPGTRLTVT.

The chain couples TRBV5-1 to TRBJ1-2; 8 bases map to TRBD1. The CDR3 extends over 17 amino acids. Germline V gene sequence: CDR1 SGHRS, CDR2 YFSETQ. V gave up 4 bases and J gave up 4 bases; unmatched junction bases: 15. CDR3 nucleotide sequence: TGCGCCAGCAGCCCGGACAGGGCCCTCCCTACCTCCTATGGCTACACCTTC. This sequence encodes CASSPDRALPTSYGYTF.

The chain joins TRBV13 to TRBJ1-5; possibly TRBD1 for D (5 bases). The germline CDR1 and CDR2 sequences are PRHDT and FYEKMQ (reference sequence). V shed 0 bases and J shed 6 bases, with 12 bases lying between them. CDR3 length equals 15 residues. The CDR3 loop is CASSLGAGRGQPQHF. The CDR3 nucleotides are TGTGCCAGCAGCTTAGGGGCCGGGAGGGGTCAGCCCCAGCATTTT.

This clone was seen just once. The chain has TRBV14 and TRBJ2-1, with 9 positions matching TRBD2. CDR3 length equals 16 residues. The V and J ends lost 3 bases and 5 bases, in that order; junction bases with no gene match: 8. The germline gives CDR1 SGHDN, CDR2 FVKESK. The CDR3 sequence is CASSHLSGRGNNEQFF. The CDR3 coding sequence is TGTGCCAGCAGCCACCTTAGCGGGAGAGGGAACAATGAGCAGTTCTTC.

V gene TRBV5-1 combines with J gene TRBJ1-1; D unclear. Germline CDR1 SGHRS, CDR2 YFSETQ. The CDR3 covers 13 residues. Trimming cost V 3 bases and J 5 bases, with 11 bases left between them. CDR3 sequence: CASSSREGTEAFF. The CDR3 bases are TGCGCCAGCAGCTCGAGGGAGGGAACTGAAGCTTTCTTT.

This rearrangement joins TRBV5-1 to TRBJ1-1; TRBD1 aligns across 7 bases. Germline CDR1 reads SGHRS; CDR2 reads YFSETQ. This CDR3 has 14 residues. Trimming took 5 bases from V and 2 from J; bases not matched to a gene: 6. The CDR3 bases are TGCGCCAGCAGGAGGGAGGGGGCAAACACTGAAGCTTTCTTT. It codes for CASRREGANTEAFF.

The rearrangement uses TRBV18 and TRBJ2-3; D could derive from TRBD1 or TRBD2 (6 bases each). The CDR3 is 15 residues long. The V gene's germline CDR1 is KGHSH and CDR2 LQKENI. Trimming stripped 0 bases from V and 4 bases from J, with 11 bases between. CDR3 nucleotide sequence: TGTGCCAGCTCACCACCGTCGGGGGCTGCAGATACGCAGTATTTT. It encodes CASSPPSGAADTQYF.

The chain joins TRBV2 to TRBJ2-2, with D possibly being TRBD1 (6 bases). This CDR3 comprises 13 residues. The germline V and J ends were trimmed by 7 bases and 2 bases, with 8 bases remaining between them. Germline CDR1 SNHLY, CDR2 FYNNEI. This CDR3 is CASTGANTGELFF. CDR3 bases: TGTGCCAGCACAGGGGCCAACACCGGGGAGCTGTTTTTT.

The chain's CDR3 is CAWSPENWGGEQYF. Written as DNA, the CDR3 is TGTGCCTGGAGTCCCGAAAATTGGGGAGGCGAGCAGTACTTC. This chain uses TRBV30 with TRBJ2-7; D might be TRBD2 (6 bases). Between the trimmed V and J ends, which lost 2 bases and 6 bases, there was a span of 17 bases. In germline, CDR1 is GTSNPN, CDR2 SVGIG (reference sequence). The CDR3 contains 14 residues. The full variable domain, with the rest looked up from reference TRBV30 and TRBJ2-7, is SQTIHQWPATLVQPVGSPLSLECTVEGTSNPNLYWYRQAAGRGLQLLFYSVGIGQISSEVPQNLSASRPQDRQFILSSKKLLLSDSGFYLCAWSPENWGGEQYFGPGTRLTVT.

The chain employs TRBV3-1 (or the pseudogene TRBV3-2) and TRBJ2-3; 10 positions agree with TRBD2. Trimming removed 3 bases from V and 4 bases from J; junction bases left unmatched: 7. Germline CDR1 and CDR2: LGHDT and YNNKEL (reference sequence). This CDR3 has 16 residues. The CDR3 reads CASSHRAGGVPDTQYF. CDR3 coding DNA: TGTGCCAGCAGCCATCGAGCGGGAGGGGTCCCAGATACGCAGTATTTT.

The chain uses TRBV27 and TRBJ2-1; 7 bases fit TRBD2. Germline V gene data show CDR1 as MNHEY and CDR2 as SMNVEV (reference sequence). The V segment lost 8 bases and the J segment 6 bases; nucleotides outside the gene matches: 13. This CDR3 spans 15 amino acids. CDR3: CASCRAGTLFNEQFF. CDR3 DNA sequence: TGTGCCAGCTGCCGAGCGGGGACCCTTTTCAATGAGCAGTTCTTC.

The rearrangement joins TRBV11-3 to TRBJ2-6; tentative D call: TRBD2 (6 bases). The CDR3 has 19 amino acids. Trimming cost V 2 bases and J 3 bases, with 20 bases left between them. The germline CDR1 and CDR2 sequences are SGHNT and YENEEA. CDR3 residues: CASSLPWEAWGFGANVLTF. In nucleotides, the CDR3 is TGTGCCAGCAGCTTACCGTGGGAGGCGTGGGGGTTTGGGGCCAACGTCCTGACTTTC.

The chain uses TRBV27 and TRBJ1-5; TRBD1 is a possible D gene (5 bases). The CDR3 is made up of 17 amino acids. V was clipped by 1 base and J by 0 bases, with 13 bases between them. Germline V gives CDR1 MNHEY, CDR2 SMNVEV (reference sequence). The CDR3 sequence: CASSLFGGGFSNQPQHF. DNA of the CDR3: TGTGCCAGCAGTTTATTTGGGGGGGGTTTTAGCAATCAGCCCCAGCATTTT.

This CDR3 is CASSGRDTEAFF. The CDR3 DNA is TGTGCCAGCAGCGGACGGGACACTGAAGCTTTCTTT. This chain links TRBV11-3 with TRBJ1-1; D gene ambiguous. Trimming took off 5 bases at V and 3 bases at J, with 7 bases between the two ends. The CDR3 is 12 amino acids. The germline gives CDR1 SGHNT, CDR2 YENEEA.